The entry below gives a single T cell receptor beta chain sequence along with its context. These data are taken from a study of blood T cell repertoires in COVID-19. Deletions cut 2 bases from V and 0 bases from J, with 11 bases between. This CDR3 comprises 16 residues. CDR1 is SEHNR and CDR2 is FQNEAQ in the germline V gene (reference sequence). The repertoire was sequenced with immunoSEQ multiplex PCR; TCRdb's copy has only in-frame clones and lacks some. The table includes roughly 300,000 clones, about 92% detected once. Input material: PBMCs or T cells enriched from blood (not recorded which). This clonotype originated in a woman aged 25 to 45 who had recovered from COVID-19. The V call is TRBV7-9, the J call TRBJ1-3, with D hard to call. CDR3 residues: CASSLREGSSGNTIYF. For the CDR3, the DNA is TGTGCCAGCAGCTTAAGGGAGGGCAGCTCTGGAAACACCATATATTTT.